This paragraph reports one T cell receptor (beta chain). The record originates from a study of identical twins. Germline V lookup: CDR1 LNHDA, CDR2 SQIVND (reference sequence). The CDR3 extends over 12 amino acids. V trimming: 8 bases; J trimming: 6 bases; junction bases outside the gene matches: 2. Healthy Caucasians provided all donations. Template switching, a step in the protocol, added a universal primer site, and cDNA carried unique molecular identifiers. TCRdb called the 5' RACE reads again in MiXCR, with one record for every CDR3 protein. The data contain about 690,000 distinct CDR3 sequences, approximately 6.1% of them singletons.

The sequenced sample consisted of naive T cells sorted from blood. The J gene is TRBJ2-3, the V gene TRBV19; 10 bases align to TRBD2. This TCR was recovered from a man between 18 and 35 years old in good health. CDR3 loop: CASGLAEDTQYF. The CDR3 DNA sequence: TGTGCCAGTGGACTAGCGGAGGATACGCAGTATTTT.